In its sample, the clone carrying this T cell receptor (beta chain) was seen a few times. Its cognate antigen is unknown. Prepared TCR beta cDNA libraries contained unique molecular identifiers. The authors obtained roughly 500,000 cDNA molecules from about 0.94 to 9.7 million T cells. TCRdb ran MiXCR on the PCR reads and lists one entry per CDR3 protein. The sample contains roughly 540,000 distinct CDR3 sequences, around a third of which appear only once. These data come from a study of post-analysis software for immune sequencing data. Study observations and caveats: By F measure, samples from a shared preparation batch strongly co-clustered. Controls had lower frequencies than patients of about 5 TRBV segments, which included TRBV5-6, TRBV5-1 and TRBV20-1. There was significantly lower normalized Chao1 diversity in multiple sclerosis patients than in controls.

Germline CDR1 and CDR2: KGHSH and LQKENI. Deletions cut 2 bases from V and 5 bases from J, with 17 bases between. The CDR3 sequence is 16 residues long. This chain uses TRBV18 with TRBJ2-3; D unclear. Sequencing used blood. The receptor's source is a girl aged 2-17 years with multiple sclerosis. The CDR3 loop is CASSPSVTLHLDTQYF. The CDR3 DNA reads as TGTGCCAGCTCACCATCTGTCACACTTCATCTAGATACGCAGTATTTT. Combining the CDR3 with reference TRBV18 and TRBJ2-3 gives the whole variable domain NAGVMQNPRHLVRRRGQEARLRCSPMKGHSHVYWYRQLPEEGLKFMVYLQKENIIDESGMPKERFSAEFPKEGPSILRIQQVVRGDSAAYFCASSPSVTLHLDTQYFGPGTRLTVL.